These 5 T cell receptor beta chains share one sample of origin, sequenced in a study of blood T cells in healthy people across ages. A second roughly 6 to 11 cycle PCR used barcoded and J-beta primers. TCRdb recomputed calls from the 5' RACE reads with MiXCR, one row per CDR3 protein. The sample includes some 1.4 million distinct CDR3 sequences, around two fifths seen only once; the top ten take 7.9%. The sequenced sample was blood. These receptor sequences come from a woman between 18 and 29 years old in good health.

The V and J genes are TRBV14 and TRBJ2-3, with D possibly matching TRBD1 (6 bases). The J call may be incorrect, as the DNA end agrees better with TRBJ1-5. The CDR3 length is 16 residues. Per the germline V gene, CDR1 is SGHDN and CDR2 is FVKESK. The CDR3 DNA follows: TGTGCCAGCAGCCAAGATCGCGGGGGGGACACAGATACGCAGCATTTT. Its translation: CASSQDRGGDTDTQHF.

This clonotype was seen only a few times. The genes are TRBV4-1 and TRBJ1-2; unclear D gene. V lost 1 base, J lost 4 bases, and 13 bases lay in between. The germline V gene encodes CDR1 MGHRA and CDR2 YSYEKL. The CDR3 sequence is 15 residues long. Here the CDR3 DNA reads TGCGCCAGCAGCCAAGGTGGGCCTCCCTTCTATGGCTACACCTTC. It is translated as CASSQGGPPFYGYTF.

This clonotype was seen more than once but under ten times. This chain connects TRBV20-1 to TRBJ2-4; TRBD1 is a possible D gene (6 bases). CDR3 length: 13 amino acids. With 6 bases removed from V and 2 bases from J, the gap between germline ends came to 11 bases. Germline V lookup: CDR1 DFQATT, CDR2 SNEGSKA (reference sequence). The CDR3: CSATGWSKNIQYF. The CDR3 DNA follows: TGCAGTGCCACAGGGTGGTCCAAAAACATTCAGTACTTC.

The chain employs TRBV7-3 and TRBJ2-1; no reliable D call. CDR3 size: 15 residues. Germline CDR1 reads SGHTA; CDR2 reads FQGTGA. The V and J ends lost 6 bases and 0 bases respectively, with 12 bases between them. The CDR3 reads CASRSTPSSYNEQFF. Written as DNA, the CDR3 is TGTGCCAGCAGGTCTACACCCAGCTCCTACAATGAGCAGTTCTTC.

This clonotype was counted between two and nine times. V gene TRBV4-1 combines with J gene TRBJ2-7; 7 nucleotides align to TRBD1. In germline, CDR1 is MGHRA, CDR2 YSYEKL. The V and J ends lost 0 bases and 4 bases, in that order; junction bases with no gene match: 6. CDR3 length equals 15 residues. CDR3 in DNA: TGCGCCAGCAGCCAAGAAGGTACAGGGGAGTACGAGCAGTACTTC. This gives the protein CASSQEGTGEYEQYF.